This TCR beta chain comes out of a study of control samples from healthy donors and cancer patients. CDR3 size: 19 residues. Trimming took 2 bases from V and 7 from J, leaving 26 bases between them. Germline CDR1 reads SEHNR; CDR2 reads FQNEAQ (reference sequence). This clone came up once. Profiling relied on immunoSEQ multiplex PCR, and the TCRdb table lists in-frame clones only, not all of them. The sample lists 110,000 to 150,000 clones, more than 80% occurring once. This clonotype originated in a man aged 18 to 29 in good health. V usage is TRBV7-9 and J usage is TRBJ1-4, with D possibly being TRBD1 (5 bases). The sample comprised blood. The DNA for the CDR3 is TGTGCCAGCAGCTTAAGTCTGGGACCTCAGTATACACGCGGTGAAAAACTGTTTTTT. Translating gives CASSLSLGPQYTRGEKLFF.